This T cell receptor (beta chain) was sequenced during a study of cytomegalovirus exposure and HLA in healthy donors. The PCR made use of 60 Vbeta and 13 Jbeta primers. TCRdb's copy holds only in-frame clones and misses some; the assay was immunoSEQ multiplex PCR. The data hold fewer than 85,000 clones, with about 79% observed a single time. Study results and caveats: Overall, some 160 TCR beta chains were annotated as cytomegalovirus-associated. The sole available immune exposure information was CMV serostatus. Association with HLA alleles at 0.05 false discovery rate was found for 16,951 TCR beta sequences in a later analysis.

Notes on this clone: Its antigen is not known.

Losses at the gene ends were 5 bases for V and 3 bases for J; bases not matched to a gene: 5. Germline-derived CDR1 and CDR2 are MNHEY and SMNVEV (reference sequence). The CDR3 sequence is 15 residues long. The sequenced sample consisted of PBMCs. This sequence joins TRBV27 and TRBJ1-5, with TRBD1 matching 9 bases. The receptor was derived from a man aged 18 to 29 in good health and CMV-seropositive. This CDR3 is CASSRQGGNNQPQHF. CDR3 nucleotides: TGTGCCAGCAGTCGACAGGGGGGGAACAATCAGCCCCAGCATTTT.